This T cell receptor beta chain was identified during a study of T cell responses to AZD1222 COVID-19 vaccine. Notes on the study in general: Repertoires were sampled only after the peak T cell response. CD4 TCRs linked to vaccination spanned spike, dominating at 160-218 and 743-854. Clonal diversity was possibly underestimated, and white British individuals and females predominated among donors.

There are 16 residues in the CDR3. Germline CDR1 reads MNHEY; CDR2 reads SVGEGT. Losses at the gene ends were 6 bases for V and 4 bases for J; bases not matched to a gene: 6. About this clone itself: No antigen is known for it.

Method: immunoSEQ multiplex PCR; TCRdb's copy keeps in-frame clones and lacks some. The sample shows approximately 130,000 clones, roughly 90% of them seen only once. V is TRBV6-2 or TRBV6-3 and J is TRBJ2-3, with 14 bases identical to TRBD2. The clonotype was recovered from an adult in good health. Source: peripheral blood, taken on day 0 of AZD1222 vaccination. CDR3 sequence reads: CASSRTSGGSPDTQYF. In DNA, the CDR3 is TGTGCCAGCAGCAGGACTAGCGGGGGGTCACCAGATACGCAGTATTTT.